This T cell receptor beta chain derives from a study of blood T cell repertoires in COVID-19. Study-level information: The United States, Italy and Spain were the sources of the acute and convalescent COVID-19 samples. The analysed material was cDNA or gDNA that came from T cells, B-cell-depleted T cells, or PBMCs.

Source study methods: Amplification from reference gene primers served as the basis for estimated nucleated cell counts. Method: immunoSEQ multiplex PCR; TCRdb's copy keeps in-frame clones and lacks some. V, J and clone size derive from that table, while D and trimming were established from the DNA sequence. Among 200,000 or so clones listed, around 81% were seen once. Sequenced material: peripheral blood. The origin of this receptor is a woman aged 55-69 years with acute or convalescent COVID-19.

DNA of the CDR3: TGCGCCAGCACCCCAAAGCCCACAGGGGACGCCGGGGGTGAAGCTTTCTTT. It codes for CASTPKPTGDAGGEAFF. The genes are TRBV5-1 and TRBJ1-1; 7 bases align to TRBD1. V lost 6 bases and J lost 7; bases outside the gene matches: 21. The CDR3 runs 17 residues. Germline CDR1 and CDR2: SGHRS and YFSETQ.